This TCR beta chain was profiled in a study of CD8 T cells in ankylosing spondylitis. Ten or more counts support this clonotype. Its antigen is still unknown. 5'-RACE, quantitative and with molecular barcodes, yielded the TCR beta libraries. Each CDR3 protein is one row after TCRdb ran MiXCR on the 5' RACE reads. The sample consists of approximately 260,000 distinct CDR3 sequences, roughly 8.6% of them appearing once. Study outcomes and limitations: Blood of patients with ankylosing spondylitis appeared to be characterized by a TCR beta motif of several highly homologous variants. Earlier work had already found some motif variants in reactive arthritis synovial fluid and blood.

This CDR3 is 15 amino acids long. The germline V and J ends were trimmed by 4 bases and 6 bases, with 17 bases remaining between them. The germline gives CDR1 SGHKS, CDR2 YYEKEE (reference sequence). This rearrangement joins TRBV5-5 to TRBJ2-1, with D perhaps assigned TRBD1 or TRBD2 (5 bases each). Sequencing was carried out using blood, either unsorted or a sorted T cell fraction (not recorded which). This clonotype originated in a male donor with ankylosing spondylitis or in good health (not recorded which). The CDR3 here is CASSQTRDLLNEQFF. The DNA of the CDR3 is TGTGCCAGCAGCCAGACCCGGGACCTGCTCAATGAGCAGTTCTTC.